This section outlines one T cell receptor beta chain sequence together with its context. What it recognizes is unknown. The method was immunoSEQ multiplex PCR; TCRdb's version includes in-frame clones alone and lacks a portion of them. Seen here are hundreds of thousands of clones, roughly nine tenths observed once, and the top ten hold around 1.4%. The record originates from a study of Ad26.COV2.S vaccination and SARS-CoV-2 variants. Per germline, CDR1 MGHRA and CDR2 YSYEKL. Trimming took 3 bases from V and 9 from J, leaving 15 bases between them. CDR3 length: 14 residues. General study results and limits: Substantial post-vaccination breadth of spike-specific CD8+ and CD4+ T cell responses was reported. Vaccine and placebo groups showed comparable non-spike TCR breadth.

Treatment defined: roughly 20 received Ad26.COV2.S at low or high dose, single or two shots; 5 received placebo; per-sample allocation not given. On day 63 after the first injection, vaccine and placebo recipients gave samples. Here the sequenced sample was peripheral blood, taken in a trial of Ad26.COV2.S vaccine versus placebo. The V and J genes are TRBV4-1 and TRBJ2-1; possible D gene TRBD1, 6 bases. The sequence derives from a person aged 18-65 years who received the Ad26.COV2.S COVID-19 vaccine or a placebo. CDR3 in DNA: TGCGCCAGCAGCCAGTCGGGACATCGGGTTGAGCAGTTCTTC. It yields the protein CASSQSGHRVEQFF.